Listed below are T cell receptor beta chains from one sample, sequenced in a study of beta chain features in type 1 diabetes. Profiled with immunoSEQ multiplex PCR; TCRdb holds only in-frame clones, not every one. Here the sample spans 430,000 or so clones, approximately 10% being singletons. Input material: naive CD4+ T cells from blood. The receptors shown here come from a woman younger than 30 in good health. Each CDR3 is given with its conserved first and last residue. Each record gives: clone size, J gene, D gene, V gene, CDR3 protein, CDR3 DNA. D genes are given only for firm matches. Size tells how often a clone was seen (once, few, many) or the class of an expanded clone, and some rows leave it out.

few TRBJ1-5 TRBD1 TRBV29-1 CSARQGTGQPQHF TGCAGCGCCCGACAGGGAACTGGGCAGCCCCAGCATTTT
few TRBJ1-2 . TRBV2 CASSLTGSNYGYTF TGTGCCAGCAGCTTGACAGGCAGTAACTATGGCTACACCTTC
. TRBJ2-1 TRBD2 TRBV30 CASSIAGPYNEQFF TGTGCCTCCAGTATAGCGGGACCTTACAATGAGCAGTTCTTC
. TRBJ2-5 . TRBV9 CATTFGGRETQYF TGTGCCACCACTTTCGGGGGGCGAGAGACCCAGTACTTC
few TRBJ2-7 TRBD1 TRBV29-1 CRDRVWSYEQYF TGCAGGGACAGGGTTTGGTCCTACGAGCAGTACTTC
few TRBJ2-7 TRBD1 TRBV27 CASSSTGFPYEQYF TGTGCCAGCAGTTCGACAGGGTTCCCCTACGAGCAGTACTTC
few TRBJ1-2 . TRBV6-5 CASSYEGGYTF TGTGCCAGCAGTTACGAGGGAGGCTACACCTTC
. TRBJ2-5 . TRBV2 CASNRIGEGETQYF TGTGCCAGCAATCGGATCGGGGAAGGAGAGACCCAGTACTTC
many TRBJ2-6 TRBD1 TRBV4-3 CASSPATGPSSGANVLTF TGCGCCAGCAGCCCAGCGACAGGGCCTAGCTCTGGGGCCAACGTCCTGACTTTC
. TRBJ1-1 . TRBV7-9 CASSPRPNTEAFF TGTGCCAGCAGCCCCCGGCCTAACACTGAAGCTTTCTTT
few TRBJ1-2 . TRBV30 CAWDRNIIRDYYGYTF TGTGCCTGGGACAGGAATATAATCAGGGACTACTATGGCTACACCTTC
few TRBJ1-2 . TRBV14 CASSQDAATPYGYTF TGTGCCAGCAGCCAAGATGCGGCGACGCCCTATGGCTACACCTTC
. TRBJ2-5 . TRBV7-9 CASSLFLQETQYF TGTGCCAGCAGCTTATTCCTTCAAGAGACCCAGTACTTC
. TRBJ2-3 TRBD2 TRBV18 CASSPQSGRAGDTQYF TGTGCCAGCTCACCTCAAAGCGGGAGGGCCGGAGATACGCAGTATTTT
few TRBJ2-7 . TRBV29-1 CSVGSRLTGSREQYF TGCAGCGTTGGCTCTCGACTCACGGGGTCTCGGGAGCAGTACTTC
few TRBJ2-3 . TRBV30 CAWSVDGTGTDTQYF TGTGCCTGGAGTGTCGACGGGACCGGGACAGATACGCAGTATTTT
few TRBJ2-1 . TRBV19 CASSIGQSYNEQFF TGTGCCAGTAGTATTGGGCAGTCTTACAATGAGCAGTTCTTC
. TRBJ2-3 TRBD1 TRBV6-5 CASRTGARTDTQYF TGTGCCAGCAGGACAGGGGCCCGCACAGATACGCAGTATTTT
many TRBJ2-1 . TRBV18 CASSVGNEQFF TGTGCCAGCTCGGTAGGCAATGAGCAGTTCTTC
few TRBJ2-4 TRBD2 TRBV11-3 CASSLGLAAWDIQYF TGTGCCAGCAGCTTAGGTCTAGCGGCCTGGGACATTCAGTACTTC
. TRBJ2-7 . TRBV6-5 CASSLTGSEQYF TGTGCCAGCAGCCTCACAGGGTCCGAGCAGTACTTC
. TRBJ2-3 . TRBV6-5 CATLRVTGSDTQYF TGTGCCACCTTACGGGTGACGGGATCAGATACGCAGTATTTT
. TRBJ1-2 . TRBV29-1 CSTWEGRGYTF TGCAGCACCTGGGAGGGGCGAGGCTACACCTTC
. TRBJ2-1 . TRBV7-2 CASSLAFTYNEQFF TGTGCCAGCAGCTTAGCATTTACTTACAATGAGCAGTTCTTC
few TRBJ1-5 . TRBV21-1 CASSHRGRDQPQHF TGTGCCAGCAGCCACAGGGGGAGGGATCAGCCCCAGCATTTT
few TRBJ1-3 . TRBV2 CASTRVVDTIYF TGTGCCAGCACCAGGGTGGTGGACACCATATATTTT
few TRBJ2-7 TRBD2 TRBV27 CATSARLAGGEQYF TGTGCCACGTCCGCTCGGCTAGCGGGAGGCGAGCAGTACTTC
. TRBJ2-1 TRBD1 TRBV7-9 CASSPRTGIPGYNEQFF TGTGCCAGCAGCCCTCGGACAGGGATACCGGGATACAATGAGCAGTTCTTC
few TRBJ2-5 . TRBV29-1 CSVTTGLGTQYF TGCAGCGTCACCACAGGGTTAGGGACCCAGTACTTC
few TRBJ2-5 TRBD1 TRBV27 CASSLKGARETQYF TGTGCCAGCAGTTTGAAGGGGGCCCGGGAGACCCAGTACTTC
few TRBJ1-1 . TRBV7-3 CASSLIRNTEAFF TGTGCCAGCAGCTTAATCCGGAACACTGAAGCTTTCTTT
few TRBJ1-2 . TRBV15 CATSAFTSYGYTF TGTGCCACCAGCGCTTTTACATCCTATGGCTACACCTTC
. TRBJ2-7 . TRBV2 CASIAGQPGDYEQYF TGTGCCAGCATCGCAGGCCAACCCGGGGACTACGAGCAGTACTTC
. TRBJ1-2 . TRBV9 CASSVGRGRDYGYTF TGTGCCAGCAGCGTAGGACGTGGCCGAGACTATGGCTACACCTTC
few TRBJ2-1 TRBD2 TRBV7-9 CASSFSGLAGEQFF TGTGCCAGCAGCTTTTCGGGACTAGCGGGAGAGCAGTTCTTC
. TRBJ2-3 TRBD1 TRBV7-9 CASRVRGRTDTQYF TGTGCCAGCCGGGTCAGGGGGCGTACAGATACGCAGTATTTT
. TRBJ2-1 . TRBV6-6 CASSRQESSYNEQFF TGTGCCAGCAGCCGACAGGAGAGCTCCTACAATGAGCAGTTCTTC
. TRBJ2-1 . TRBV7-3 CASSLGANNEQFF TGTGCCAGCAGCTTAGGAGCCAACAATGAGCAGTTCTTC
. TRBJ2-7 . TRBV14 CASSTTPYEQYF TGTGCCAGCAGCACGACCCCCTACGAGCAGTACTTC
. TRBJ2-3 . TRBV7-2 CASRESSTDTQYF TGTGCCAGCAGGGAGTCTAGCACAGATACGCAGTATTTT
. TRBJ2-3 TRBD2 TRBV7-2 CASSHTLAGEVTDTQYF TGTGCCAGCAGCCACACACTAGCGGGAGAGGTCACAGATACGCAGTATTTT
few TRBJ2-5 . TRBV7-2 CASSLAGAGETQYF TGTGCCAGCAGCTTAGCAGGGGCGGGGGAGACCCAGTACTTC
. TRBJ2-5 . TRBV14 CASSQLARARHSQYF TGTGCCAGCAGCCAATTGGCCCGGGCAAGACATTCCCAGTACTTC
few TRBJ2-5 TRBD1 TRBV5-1 CASSHRTGKETQYF TGCGCCAGCAGCCACCGGACAGGGAAAGAGACCCAGTACTTC
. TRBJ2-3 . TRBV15 CATSRQGMNTQYF TGTGCCACCAGCAGACAGGGGATGAATACGCAGTATTTT
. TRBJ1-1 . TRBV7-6 CASSLVGPGVYTEAFF TGTGCCAGCAGCTTAGTCGGGCCAGGGGTGTACACTGAAGCTTTCTTT